This entry describes one T cell receptor beta chain. The antigen remains undetermined. This sample was included in a study of CD8 T cells in ankylosing spondylitis. By quantitative 5'-RACE with molecular barcodes, the TCR beta libraries were made. TCRdb itself ran the 5' RACE reads through MiXCR, one entry per CDR3 protein. The table includes 670,000 or so distinct CDR3 sequences, around 19% detected once. Points from the study as a whole: Among TCR beta sequences, a motif of eight highly homologous variants appeared characteristic of ankylosing spondylitis blood. Reportedly, disease-linked clones are significantly enriched in ankylosing spondylitis patients' matched synovial fluid.

Germline V CDR1 and CDR2: LNHNV, YYDKDF (reference sequence). V lost 0 bases and J lost 0, with 12 bases in between. This CDR3 contains 18 residues. Sequencing used blood, either unsorted or a sorted T cell fraction (not recorded which). The rearrangement links TRBV15 to TRBJ2-6; the D call may be TRBD1 or TRBD2 (5 bases each). This sequence originates from a male donor with ankylosing spondylitis. This chain's CDR3 is CATSRDWVGDSGANVLTF. CDR3 sequence (DNA): TGTGCCACCAGCAGAGATTGGGTGGGGGACTCTGGGGCCAACGTCCTGACTTTC. Filled out from reference TRBV15 and TRBJ2-6, the complete variable domain reads DAMVIQNPRYQVTQFGKPVTLSCSQTLNHNVMYWYQQKSSQAPKLLFHYYDKDFNNEADTPDNFQSRRPNTSFCFLDIRSPGLGDTAMYLCATSRDWVGDSGANVLTFGAGSRLTVL.